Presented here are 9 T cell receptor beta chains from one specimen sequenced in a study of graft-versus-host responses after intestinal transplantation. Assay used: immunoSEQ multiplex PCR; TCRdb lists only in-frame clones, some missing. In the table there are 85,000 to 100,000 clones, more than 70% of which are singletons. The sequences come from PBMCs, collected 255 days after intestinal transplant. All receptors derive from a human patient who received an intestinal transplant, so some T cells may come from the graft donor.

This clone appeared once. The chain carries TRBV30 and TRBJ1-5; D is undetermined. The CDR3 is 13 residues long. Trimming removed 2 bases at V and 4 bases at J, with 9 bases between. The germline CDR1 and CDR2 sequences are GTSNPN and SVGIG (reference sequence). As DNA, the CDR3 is TGTGCCTGGAGTCCTGCATATAATCAGCCCCAGCATTTT. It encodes CAWSPAYNQPQHF.

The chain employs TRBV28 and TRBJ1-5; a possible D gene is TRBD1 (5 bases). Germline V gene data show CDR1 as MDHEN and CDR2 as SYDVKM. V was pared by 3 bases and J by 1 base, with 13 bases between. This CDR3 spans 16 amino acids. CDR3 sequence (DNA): TGTGCCAGCAGTTTGCAGGGAGGATCGAGCAATCAGCCCCAGCATTTT. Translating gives CASSLQGGSSNQPQHF. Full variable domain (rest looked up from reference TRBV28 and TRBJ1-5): DVKVTQSSRYLVKRTGEKVFLECVQDMDHENMFWYRQDPGLGLRLIYFSYDVKMKEKGDIPEGYSVSREKKERFSLILESASTNQTSMYLCASSLQGGSSNQPQHFGDGTRLSIL.

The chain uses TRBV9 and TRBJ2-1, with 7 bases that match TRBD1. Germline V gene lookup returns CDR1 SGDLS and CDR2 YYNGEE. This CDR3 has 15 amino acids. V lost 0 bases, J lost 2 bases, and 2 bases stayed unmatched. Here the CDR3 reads CASSVGQGTYNEQFF. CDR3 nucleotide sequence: TGTGCCAGCAGCGTAGGACAGGGCACCTACAATGAGCAGTTCTTC.

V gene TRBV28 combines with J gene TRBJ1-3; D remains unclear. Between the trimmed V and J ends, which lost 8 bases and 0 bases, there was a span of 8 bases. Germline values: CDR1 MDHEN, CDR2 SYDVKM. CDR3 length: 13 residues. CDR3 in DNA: TGTGCCAGCGTCGTGAGCTCTGGAAACACCATATATTTT. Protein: CASVVSSGNTIYF.

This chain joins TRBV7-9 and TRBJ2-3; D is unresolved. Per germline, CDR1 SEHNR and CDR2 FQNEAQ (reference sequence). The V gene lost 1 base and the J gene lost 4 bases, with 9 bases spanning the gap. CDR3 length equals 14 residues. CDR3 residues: CASSLEGIADTQYF. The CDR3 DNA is TGTGCCAGCAGCTTAGAGGGTATTGCAGATACGCAGTATTTT.

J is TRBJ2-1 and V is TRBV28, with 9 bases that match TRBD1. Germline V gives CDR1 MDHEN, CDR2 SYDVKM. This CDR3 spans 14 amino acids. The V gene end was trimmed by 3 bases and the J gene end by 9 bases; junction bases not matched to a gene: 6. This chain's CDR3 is CASSFGTGIVEQFF. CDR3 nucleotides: TGTGCCAGCAGTTTCGGGACAGGGATTGTTGAGCAGTTCTTC.

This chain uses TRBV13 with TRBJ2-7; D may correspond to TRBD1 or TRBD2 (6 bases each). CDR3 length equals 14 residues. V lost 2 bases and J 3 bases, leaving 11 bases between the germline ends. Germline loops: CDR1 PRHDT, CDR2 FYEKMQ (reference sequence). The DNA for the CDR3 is TGTGCCAGCAGCTTATCCGGGGGACACTACGAGCAGTACTTC. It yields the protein CASSLSGGHYEQYF.

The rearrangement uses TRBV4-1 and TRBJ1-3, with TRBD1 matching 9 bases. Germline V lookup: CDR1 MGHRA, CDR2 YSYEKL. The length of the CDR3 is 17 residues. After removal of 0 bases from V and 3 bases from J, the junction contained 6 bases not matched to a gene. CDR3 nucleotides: TGCGCCAGCAGCCAAGATCCACAGGGGGCGCGTGGAAACACCATATATTTT. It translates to CASSQDPQGARGNTIYF.

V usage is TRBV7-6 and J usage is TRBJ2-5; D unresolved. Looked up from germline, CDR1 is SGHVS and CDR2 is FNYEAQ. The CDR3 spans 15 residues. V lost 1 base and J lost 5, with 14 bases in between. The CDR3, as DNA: TGTGCCAGCAGCTTAGGGGCGTCTAGTATCGAGACCCAGTACTTC. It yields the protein CASSLGASSIETQYF.